Following are 8 T cell receptor beta chains from one sample sequenced in a study of blood T cell repertoires in COVID-19 (dated by TCRdb to 2020 to 2022). The library was built by means of the immunoSEQ multiplex PCR assay. TCRdb limited this immuneACCESS table to in-frame rearrangements with V and J called. A share of clones is missing; checked studies link under half to unresolved V genes, and the rest is unexplained. This sample gives about 220,000 clones in total; roughly 89% of them show up just once. The biggest ten clones account for more than 12% of the sample. Sequencing used PBMCs or T cells enriched from blood (not recorded which). These receptors were collected from a man aged 25-40 years who had been exposed to COVID-19.

The gene calls are TRBV7-9 and TRBJ2-1, with TRBD1 matching 7 bases. Germline V gives CDR1 SEHNR, CDR2 FQNEAQ (reference sequence). V lost 5 bases to trimming and J lost 4 bases; unmatched junction nucleotides: 8. The CDR3 consists of 15 residues. CDR3 DNA: TGTGCCAGCAGCCCCCTTCGGGACAGTTACAATGAGCAGTTCTTC. Amino acids: CASSPLRDSYNEQFF. The variable domain in full, completed from reference TRBV7-9 and TRBJ2-1, reads DTGVSQNPRHKITKRGQNVTFRCDPISEHNRLYWYRQTLGQGPEFLTYFQNEAQLEKSRLLSDRFSAERPKGSFSTLEIQRTEQGDSAMYLCASSPLRDSYNEQFFGPGTRLTVL.

The chain uses TRBV4-1 and TRBJ1-5, with 9 positions matching TRBD1. CDR1 and CDR2 from the germline V gene are MGHRA and YSYEKL. This CDR3 is built from 15 residues. Trimming cost V 1 base and J 6 bases; bases outside gene matches: 4. CDR3 nucleotide sequence: TGCGCCAGCAGCCAAGGCGGGGGACAGGGTCAGCCCCAGCATTTT. Protein product: CASSQGGGQGQPQHF.

J is TRBJ1-1 and V is TRBV6-5, with 7 bases aligning to TRBD1. CDR1 and CDR2 (germline): MNHEY, SVGAGI. The CDR3 has 13 residues. Trimming removed 6 bases from V and 4 bases from J; junction bases left unmatched: 5. CDR3 region: CASRGKGATEAFF. The CDR3 nucleotides read TGTGCCAGCAGGGGGAAGGGGGCCACTGAAGCTTTCTTT.

The rearrangement links TRBV6-1 to TRBJ1-1; maybe TRBD1 (6 bases). The CDR3 has 16 amino acids. V shed 2 bases and J shed 0 bases, with 13 bases lying between them. Germline V CDR1 and CDR2: MNHNS, SASEGT. For the CDR3, the DNA is TGTGCCAGCAGTGAATTCAGGGGACTAATGAACACTGAAGCTTTCTTT. Translated, it gives CASSEFRGLMNTEAFF.

The V and J genes are TRBV7-9 and TRBJ2-7; a weak D match, TRBD1 (6 bases). Trimming took off 1 base at V and 7 bases at J, with 11 bases between the two ends. The V gene's germline CDR1 is SEHNR and CDR2 FQNEAQ (reference sequence). CDR3 size: 13 residues. The CDR3 protein is CASSLEWGREQYF. The CDR3 DNA sequence: TGTGCCAGCAGCTTAGAATGGGGGCGTGAGCAGTACTTC.

The chain joins TRBV21-1 to TRBJ1-4; TRBD1, the table's D call, lacks a check against the DNA. TRBV21-1 is reported as a pseudogene. This CDR3 region has 18 residues. The CDR3 loop reads CASSTFRDRGLMVEKLFF. DNA for the CDR3: TGTGCCAGCAGCACTTTCCGGGACAGGGGGCTAATGGTTGAAAAACTGTTTTTT.

The V gene is TRBV4-1, the J gene TRBJ2-5; D unresolved. Trimming removed 4 bases at V and 0 bases at J, with 15 bases between. Germline values: CDR1 MGHRA, CDR2 YSYEKL. The CDR3 extends over 16 amino acids. CDR3 region: CASSLIGFENQETQYF. The CDR3 region has the DNA TGCGCCAGCAGCCTTATCGGTTTTGAAAACCAAGAGACCCAGTACTTC.

The gene calls are TRBV5-1 and TRBJ2-3; 7 nucleotides align to TRBD2. The germline gives CDR1 SGHRS, CDR2 YFSETQ. V shed 5 bases, J shed 2 bases, and the junction held 8 bases outside the gene matches. This CDR3 has 15 residues. Here the CDR3 DNA reads TGCGCCAGCAGTCAGGGCGGGGGACTCACAGATACGCAGTATTTT. This codes for CASSQGGGLTDTQYF.